One and the same sample provided the 24 T cell receptor beta chains below, sequenced in a study of cytomegalovirus exposure and HLA in healthy donors. Use of 60 Vbeta and 13 Jbeta primers characterized the PCR. Method: immunoSEQ multiplex PCR; TCRdb's copy keeps in-frame clones and lacks some. The sample contains some 180,000 clones, 82% of which appear only once. Sequences were obtained from PBMCs. The receptors were gathered from a man aged 40-49 years in good health and CMV-seronegative.

The rearrangement uses TRBV18 and TRBJ2-2, with unresolved D. Looked up from germline, CDR1 is KGHSH and CDR2 is LQKENI. With 3 bases removed from V and 7 bases from J, the gap between germline ends came to 12 bases. The CDR3 runs to 14 residues. The CDR3 sequence: CASSPRTEGGELFF. In DNA, the CDR3 is TGTGCCAGCTCACCGAGAACAGAAGGCGGGGAGCTGTTTTTT. Supplemented by reference TRBV18 and TRBJ2-2, the full variable domain reads NAGVMQNPRHLVRRRGQEARLRCSPMKGHSHVYWYRQLPEEGLKFMVYLQKENIIDESGMPKERFSAEFPKEGPSILRIQQVVRGDSAAYFCASSPRTEGGELFFGEGSRLTVL.

The genes are TRBV27 and TRBJ2-2; D not resolved. Trimming pared 7 bases from V and 6 bases from J, leaving 6 bases between. The CDR3 spans 11 residues. Germline-derived CDR1 and CDR2 are MNHEY and SMNVEV (reference sequence). DNA of the CDR3: TGTGCCAGCACCCTAGCCGGGGAGCTGTTTTTT. Translation: CASTLAGELFF.

The genes are TRBV19 and TRBJ1-4; 7 nucleotides align to TRBD1. Trimming at V came to 6 bases and at J to 8 bases, leaving 12 bases not matched to a gene. Per germline, CDR1 LNHDA and CDR2 SQIVND (reference sequence). The CDR3 consists of 15 residues. Written as DNA, the CDR3 is TGTGCCAGTAGAAAATCCGGGACAGACAGAGAAAAACTGTTTTTT. Translating it yields CASRKSGTDREKLFF. Together with reference TRBV19 and TRBJ1-4, the CDR3 gives the full variable domain: DGGITQSPKYLFRKEGQNVTLSCEQNLNHDAMYWYRQDPGQGLRLIYYSQIVNDFQKGDIAEGYSVSREKKESFPLTVTSAQKNPTAFYLCASRKSGTDREKLFFGSGTQLSVL.

The chain recombines TRBV13 with TRBJ2-2; 15 positions match TRBD2. The ends lost 5 bases at V and 3 bases at J; junction bases unmatched: 7. CDR3 length equals 18 residues. CDR1 PRHDT and CDR2 FYEKMQ come from the germline V gene (reference sequence). CDR3 in DNA: TGTGCCAGCAGCGCCAGCGGACTAGCGGGGGGGTACACCGGGGAGCTGTTTTTT. The encoded protein is CASSASGLAGGYTGELFF.

The V and J genes are TRBV30 and TRBJ1-2, with D possibly being TRBD1 (5 bases). V was shortened by 3 bases and J by 1 base, with 6 bases between the two germline ends. Per germline, CDR1 GTSNPN and CDR2 SVGIG (reference sequence). The CDR3 runs to 12 residues. The CDR3 region is CAWSRVNYGYTF. In DNA form, the CDR3 reads TGTGCCTGGAGCAGGGTTAACTATGGCTACACCTTC.

The CDR3 DNA follows: TGTGCCAGCAGCTTAGGATGGGGGGGACGTGGAGATACGCAGTATTTT. Translated: CASSLGWGGRGDTQYF. The chain recombines TRBV7-9 with TRBJ2-3, with 7 bases matching TRBD2. Germline CDR1 is SEHNR and CDR2 is FQNEAQ (reference sequence). V lost 1 base to trimming and J lost 5 bases; unmatched junction nucleotides: 9. The CDR3 consists of 16 residues.

This sequence joins TRBV9 and TRBJ2-3; maybe TRBD1 (6 bases). CDR1 is SGDLS, CDR2 YYNGEE, per germline. V was trimmed by 3 bases and J by 2 bases, leaving 13 bases between them. This CDR3 is built from 15 residues. CDR3 sequence: CASSAAGVHTDTQYF. The CDR3 nucleotides are TGTGCCAGCAGCGCCGCAGGGGTCCACACAGATACGCAGTATTTT.

The chain combines TRBV5-1 with TRBJ2-1; 16 bases line up with TRBD2. Per germline, CDR1 SGHRS and CDR2 YFSETQ. The CDR3 loop spans 18 amino acids. J lost 7 bases, V lost 3 bases, and 10 bases had no gene match. CDR3 in DNA: TGCGCCAGCAGCTCCGGAACGGGACTAGCGGGAGGGGGGAATGAGCAGTTCTTC. Amino acid sequence: CASSSGTGLAGGGNEQFF.

The V gene is TRBV9, the J gene TRBJ2-5; 14 bases agree with TRBD2. Looked up from germline, CDR1 is SGDLS and CDR2 is YYNGEE. This CDR3 region has 14 residues. J gave up 5 bases and V 6 bases, and 3 bases lay outside the gene matches. The CDR3 nucleotides are TGTGCCAGCACCAGGACTAGCGGGAGGGAGACCCAGTACTTC. Its protein is CASTRTSGRETQYF.

The chain recombines TRBV9 with TRBJ1-4, with D maybe TRBD1 (6 bases). Trimming took off 3 bases at V and 4 bases at J, with 16 bases between the two ends. The CDR3 covers 16 residues. Per germline, CDR1 SGDLS and CDR2 YYNGEE. The DNA of the CDR3 is TGTGCCAGCAGCGCGCAGGGGACGAGAAATAATGAAAAACTGTTTTTT. This codes for CASSAQGTRNNEKLFF.

The rearrangement joins TRBV6-6 to TRBJ2-3; the match to TRBD2 covers 12 bases. V lost 10 bases, J lost 3 bases, and 5 bases stayed unmatched. The CDR3 runs 14 residues. Germline V gene lookup returns CDR1 MNHNY and CDR2 SVGAGI (reference sequence). The chain's CDR3 is CATTGLAGTDTQYF. CDR3 sequence (DNA): TGTGCCACCACCGGACTAGCGGGGACAGATACGCAGTATTTT.

In DNA form, the CDR3 reads TGTGCCAGCAGCTTAGTGGGGACTTTCAGCACTTTCTTT. It translates to CASSLVGTFSTFF. V and J are TRBV7-9 and TRBJ1-1; a weak D match, TRBD1 (5 bases). This CDR3 is 13 amino acids long. The V end was cut by 1 base, the J end by 12 bases, with 15 bases between. CDR1 and CDR2 (germline): SEHNR, FQNEAQ (reference sequence). Together with reference TRBV7-9 and TRBJ1-1, the CDR3 gives the full variable domain: DTGVSQNPRHKITKRGQNVTFRCDPISEHNRLYWYRQTLGQGPEFLTYFQNEAQLEKSRLLSDRFSAERPKGSFSTLEIQRTEQGDSAMYLCASSLVGTFSTFFGQGTRLTVV.

Here the CDR3 DNA reads TGCGCCAGCAGCCCGAATCTAGCGGGGGAGTATCTAGATACGCAGTATTTT. Encoded protein: CASSPNLAGEYLDTQYF. The chain links TRBV5-1 to TRBJ2-3, with 10 bases aligning to TRBD2. This CDR3 spans 17 amino acids. The germline CDR1 and CDR2 sequences are SGHRS and YFSETQ. The junction had 13 bases not matched to a gene; V was cut back by 4 bases and J by 5 bases.

This clone was picked up one time. The chain uses TRBV11-2 and TRBJ2-1, with 7 bases matching TRBD2. The V gene's germline CDR1 is SGHAT and CDR2 FQNNGV. V lost 3 bases to trimming and J lost 3 bases; unmatched junction nucleotides: 2. The CDR3 covers 14 residues. CDR3 residues: CASSLGGIYNEQFF. The DNA for the CDR3 is TGTGCCAGCAGCTTGGGGGGGATCTACAATGAGCAGTTCTTC.

The chain combines TRBV29-1 with TRBJ2-1; 11 bases are a match to TRBD2. Per germline, CDR1 SQVTM and CDR2 ANQGSEA. The CDR3 runs to 18 residues. The trim removed 2 bases at V and 0 bases at J, leaving 9 bases unmatched. CDR3 amino acids: CSVERVSGGVFSYNEQFF. The CDR3 DNA reads TGCAGCGTTGAAAGGGTTAGCGGGGGGGTCTTCTCCTACAATGAGCAGTTCTTC.

This clone was detected only a few times. The J gene is TRBJ1-1, the V gene TRBV6-5; possible D gene TRBD1, 6 bases. V lost 6 bases and J 9 bases, leaving 17 bases between the germline ends. The CDR3 extends over 13 amino acids. The germline V gene encodes CDR1 MNHEY and CDR2 SVGAGI. This CDR3 is CASRAGQPTQAFF. In nucleotides, the CDR3 is TGTGCCAGCAGGGCCGGACAGCCCACGCAAGCTTTCTTT.

V and J are TRBV7-6 and TRBJ2-1; 8 bases match TRBD2. After removal of 1 base from V and 0 bases from J, the junction contained 14 bases not matched to a gene. Germline-derived CDR1 and CDR2 are SGHVS and FNYEAQ. The CDR3 totals 20 residues. CDR3 sequence (DNA): TGTGCCAGCAGCTTAGGGGAACCTTTAATGAGCGGGAGCTCCTACAATGAGCAGTTCTTC. Translated: CASSLGEPLMSGSSYNEQFF.

The V call is TRBV18, the J call TRBJ1-4, with 7 bases fitting TRBD1. CDR1 and CDR2 from the germline V gene are KGHSH and LQKENI. This CDR3 spans 13 amino acids. Trimming removed 6 bases from V and 8 bases from J; junction bases left unmatched: 6. CDR3 amino acids: CASSRDSQEKLFF. The CDR3 DNA is TGTGCCAGCTCTCGGGACAGCCAAGAAAAACTGTTTTTT.

The chain uses TRBV4-2 and TRBJ2-5, with 11 positions matching TRBD2. The CDR3 has 17 amino acids. CDR1 LGHNA and CDR2 YNFKEQ come from the germline V gene. V shed 1 base, J shed 3 bases, and the junction held 7 bases outside the gene matches. DNA for the CDR3: TGTGCCAGCAGCCAAGGGATAGCGGGGGGGCAGGAAGAGACCCAGTACTTC. Amino acids: CASSQGIAGGQEETQYF.

This clone was recorded once. The chain has TRBV11-3 and TRBJ1-1, with TRBD1 matching 7 bases. Germline CDR1 SGHNT, CDR2 YENEEA. V lost 5 bases to trimming and J lost 1 base; unmatched junction nucleotides: 7. This CDR3 has 15 residues. The CDR3 spells CASSTHRGKNTEAFF. For the CDR3, the DNA is TGTGCCAGCAGCACCCACAGGGGAAAGAACACTGAAGCTTTCTTT.

The genes are TRBV7-6 and TRBJ1-3; D not certain. CDR1 and CDR2 (germline): SGHVS, FNYEAQ. The CDR3 length is 13 residues. V lost 4 bases, J lost 2 bases, and 6 bases lay in between. This chain's CDR3 is CASSSTAGNTIYF. In nucleotides, the CDR3 is TGTGCCAGCAGCTCTACGGCTGGAAACACCATATATTTT.

The rearrangement uses TRBV5-1 and TRBJ2-7, with TRBD2 matching over 10 bases. The germline gives CDR1 SGHRS, CDR2 YFSETQ. The V segment lost 5 bases and the J segment 6 bases; nucleotides outside the gene matches: 8. The CDR3 contains 14 residues. In DNA, the CDR3 is TGCGCCAGCAGAGGCCTAGCGGGAGTAGGCGAGCAGTACTTC. Its translation is CASRGLAGVGEQYF.

This clone has a handful of counts. The rearrangement joins TRBV6-1 to TRBJ2-7, with TRBD1 matching 9 bases. Looked up from germline, CDR1 is MNHNS and CDR2 is SASEGT. The V segment lost 6 bases and the J segment 3 bases; nucleotides outside the gene matches: 3. The CDR3 runs to 13 residues. The CDR3 DNA is TGTGCCAGCAGGTTGGGACAGGGCTACGAGCAGTACTTC. It specifies CASRLGQGYEQYF.

CDR3 nucleotide sequence: TGTGCCAGCAGCCTGACGGGTTCCAATCAGCCCCAGCATTTT. This translates into CASSLTGSNQPQHF. The chain couples TRBV7-2 to TRBJ1-5, with D uncertain. The germline CDR1 and CDR2 sequences are SGHTA and FQGNSA. V was shortened by 5 bases and J by 3 bases, with 11 bases between the two germline ends. CDR3 length: 14 residues.